This T cell receptor (beta chain) was observed in a study of technical replicates of blood from a few donors. Looked up from germline, CDR1 is SQVTM and CDR2 is ANQGSEA. The V end was cut by 4 bases, the J end by 4 bases, with 10 bases between. The CDR3 totals 12 residues. Sequenced by immunoSEQ multiplex PCR; TCRdb stores in-frame clones only, minus some. This sample has about 76,000 clones; just over 85% occur once, and the top ten carry approximately 4.6%. Material: PBMCs. V gene TRBV29-1 combines with J gene TRBJ2-5; weak D call: TRBD2 (6 bases). The source is a human donor in good health. Some clones in this sample may be carry-over from other donors' samples. The CDR3 spells CSVVKGGETQYF. DNA for the CDR3: TGCAGCGTTGTTAAGGGAGGAGAGACCCAGTACTTC.